Listed here are 8 T cell receptor beta chains from one sample, sequenced in a study of T cell repertoires in aging, cancer and after chemotherapy. TCR beta rearrangements were amplified from peripheral blood genomic DNA. Multiplex touch-down PCR with TRB-A/B primers amplified rearranged V-D-J TRB sequences. One entry per CDR3 protein results from TCRdb running MiXCR on the multiplex PCR reads. The data contain more than 10,000 distinct CDR3 sequences, approximately 30% of them seen just once; the ten biggest clones take up approximately 19%. The material sequenced was blood. All receptors derive from a human donor in good health. The donor label of this sample is uncertain.

The chain links TRBV20-1 to TRBJ1-2, with TRBD1 matching 10 bases. Looked up from germline, CDR1 is DFQATT and CDR2 is SNEGSKA (reference sequence). Losses at the gene ends were 5 bases for V and 6 bases for J; bases not matched to a gene: 9. This CDR3 contains 14 residues. The chain's CDR3 is CSALDRGRPDGYTF. The DNA of the CDR3 is TGCAGTGCTTTAGACAGGGGGCGCCCTGATGGCTACACCTTC.

The rearrangement uses TRBV19 and TRBJ2-2; 7 bases align to TRBD1. The CDR3 loop spans 18 amino acids. V was pared by 1 base and J by 2 bases, with 10 bases of the junction left unmatched. Germline assignment: CDR1 LNHDA and CDR2 SQIVND (reference sequence). CDR3: CASSIGRRWDRNTGELFF. DNA of the CDR3: TGTGCCAGTAGTATAGGAAGGAGGTGGGACAGAAACACCGGGGAGCTGTTTTTT.

The count of this clonotype is one. The chain links TRBV18 to TRBJ2-4; 7 positions agree with TRBD1. From germline, CDR1 is KGHSH and CDR2 LQKENI. There are 18 residues in the CDR3. V dropped 1 base and J dropped 6; count of bases not matched to a gene: 15. CDR3 nucleotides: TGTGCCAGCTCACCACGGGGGACAGACCATAGAGATAGAAACATTCAGTACTTC. Translating it yields CASSPRGTDHRDRNIQYF.

This clonotype is medium-sized. This chain links TRBV27 with TRBJ2-1; possibly TRBD2 for D (5 bases). Trimming left V 5 bases short and J 8 bases short, with 13 bases between. The CDR3 totals 13 residues. Germline values: CDR1 MNHEY, CDR2 SMNVEV (reference sequence). This chain's CDR3 is CASSPQTTHEQFF. The CDR3, as DNA: TGTGCCAGCAGTCCCCAGACTACCCATGAGCAGTTCTTC.

This clonotype is medium-sized by share. The V gene is TRBV29-1, the J gene TRBJ1-1; possibly TRBD1 for D (5 bases). The germline CDR1 and CDR2 sequences are SQVTM and ANQGSEA. Trimming cost V 4 bases and J 2 bases, with 8 bases left between them. This CDR3 contains 12 residues. The CDR3 sequence: CSVGGDNTEAFF. The CDR3 coding sequence is TGCAGCGTTGGAGGGGATAACACTGAAGCTTTCTTT.

This clonotype qualifies as medium-sized. The chain links TRBV19 to TRBJ2-3; 8 bases map to TRBD2. CDR1 is LNHDA and CDR2 is SQIVND in the germline V gene (reference sequence). This CDR3 is 13 amino acids long. With 5 bases clipped from V and 11 bases from J, the junction kept 9 bases outside the gene matches. CDR3 in DNA: TGTGCCAGTAGTCCCCCGACTAGCGTGGAGCAGTATTTT. Amino acid sequence: CASSPPTSVEQYF.

This sequence joins TRBV19 and TRBJ2-1; 10 nucleotides agree with TRBD1. V was pared by 7 bases and J by 7 bases, with 13 bases of the junction left unmatched. The CDR3 sequence is 16 residues long. Germline CDR1 reads LNHDA; CDR2 reads SQIVND (reference sequence). In DNA form, the CDR3 reads TGTGCCAGTACAAAAGATATAGGGACAGGGGAGAATGAGCAGTTCTTC. This gives the protein CASTKDIGTGENEQFF.

Remarks on this clonotype: Germline is not matched at one junction end, which may reflect a read error. CDR3 DNA sequence: TGTGCCAGCAGTCTGAGGGTTTCGAACTCTGAAGCTTTCTTT. Amino acid sequence: CASSLRVSNSEAFF. V and J are TRBV27 and TRBJ1-1; D is uncertain. CDR3 length: 14 amino acids. Germline CDR1 is MNHEY and CDR2 is SMNVEV (reference sequence).